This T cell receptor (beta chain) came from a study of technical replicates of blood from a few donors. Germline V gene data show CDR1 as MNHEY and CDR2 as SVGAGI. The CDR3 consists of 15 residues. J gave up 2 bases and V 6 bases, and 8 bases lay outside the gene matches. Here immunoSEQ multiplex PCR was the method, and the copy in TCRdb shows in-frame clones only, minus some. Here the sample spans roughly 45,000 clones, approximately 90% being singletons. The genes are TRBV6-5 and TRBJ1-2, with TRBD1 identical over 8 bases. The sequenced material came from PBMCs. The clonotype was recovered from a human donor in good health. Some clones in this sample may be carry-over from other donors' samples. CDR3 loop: CASRKIRDRNYGYTF. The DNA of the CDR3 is TGTGCCAGCAGAAAAATACGGGACAGGAACTATGGCTACACCTTC.